This is a list of T cell receptor beta chains from one sample in a study of spatial heterogeneity in lung cancer. TCRdb re-called the 5' RACE reads through MiXCR, storing one row per CDR3 protein. The profile shows approximately 40,000 distinct CDR3 sequences, 5.2% of them singletons. Sequenced material: PBMCs, taken at surgery. The receptors originated from a female donor with early-stage non-small cell lung cancer. The CDR3 runs from the conserved cysteine through the conserved F or W. The D gene is left open where the match is weak. The listing skips clone size in some rows; elsewhere it reads once, few, many or a size class.

CDR3aa: CASSLGPTYEQYF
CDR3nt: TGCGCCAGCAGCTTGGGTCCGACCTACGAGCAGTACTTC
abundance: many
len: 13
d_gene: -
v_gene: TRBV5-1
j_gene: TRBJ2-7

CDR3aa: CASRGGQGRTEAFF
CDR3nt: TGTGCCAGCAGGGGGGGACAGGGAAGAACTGAAGCTTTCTTT
abundance: few
len: 14
d_gene: TRBD1
v_gene: TRBV28
j_gene: TRBJ1-1

CDR3aa: CASSQDLSEGWGALTNIQYF
CDR3nt: TGCGCCAGCAGCCAAGATCTATCCGAGGGTTGGGGGGCGTTAACAAACATTCAGTACTTC
abundance: many
len: 20
d_gene: -
v_gene: TRBV4-3
j_gene: TRBJ2-4

CDR3aa: CASSQDPRLTWGAPAKNIQYF
CDR3nt: TGTGCCAGCAGCCAGGACCCCCGATTGACTTGGGGGGCGCCAGCCAAAAACATTCAGTACTTC
abundance: many
len: 21
d_gene: -
v_gene: TRBV3-1
j_gene: TRBJ2-4

CDR3aa: CASSEAEDYVGTGNTIYF
CDR3nt: TGTGCCAGCAGTGAAGCGGAAGATTACGTTGGTACAGGAAACACCATATATTTT
abundance: many
len: 18
d_gene: -
v_gene: TRBV6-1
j_gene: TRBJ1-3

CDR3aa: CASSSLGAVGPEAFF
CDR3nt: TGTGCCAGCAGTTCCCTGGGGGCGGTGGGGCCCGAAGCTTTCTTT
abundance: many
len: 15
d_gene: -
v_gene: TRBV28
j_gene: TRBJ1-1

CDR3aa: CSPWRGSLSQHF
CDR3nt: TGCAGCCCCTGGCGGGGTTCTTTGTCCCAGCATTTT
abundance: many
len: 12
d_gene: -
v_gene: TRBV29-1
j_gene: TRBJ1-5

CDR3aa: CASTFPDTQYF
CDR3nt: TGTGCCAGCACCTTCCCGGATACGCAGTATTTT
abundance: many
len: 11
d_gene: -
v_gene: TRBV6-2/TRBV6-3
j_gene: TRBJ2-3

CDR3aa: CASSFKTGADEAFF
CDR3nt: TGTGCCAGCAGCTTTAAAACAGGGGCCGATGAAGCTTTCTTT
abundance: few
len: 14
d_gene: TRBD1
v_gene: TRBV6-1
j_gene: TRBJ1-1

CDR3aa: CASSRAGLNTEAFF
CDR3nt: TGTGCCAGCAGTCGGGCCGGCCTGAACACTGAAGCTTTCTTT
abundance: many
len: 14
d_gene: -
v_gene: TRBV6-2/TRBV6-3
j_gene: TRBJ1-1

CDR3aa: CASSLEWSTDTQYF
CDR3nt: TGCGCCAGCAGCTTGGAGTGGTCCACAGATACGCAGTATTTT
abundance: many
len: 14
d_gene: -
v_gene: TRBV5-1
j_gene: TRBJ2-3

CDR3aa: CASSTSLGGTQYF
CDR3nt: TGTGCCAGCAGCACCTCGTTAGGGGGTACGCAGTATTTT
abundance: -
len: 13
d_gene: -
v_gene: TRBV9
j_gene: TRBJ2-3

CDR3aa: CASSPRQGGGNTIYF
CDR3nt: TGTGCCAGCAGCCCTCGACAGGGCGGTGGAAACACCATATATTTT
abundance: -
len: 15
d_gene: TRBD1
v_gene: TRBV7-8
j_gene: TRBJ1-3

CDR3aa: CATLDAASYNSPLHF
CDR3nt: TGTGCCACCTTAGATGCAGCGTCCTATAATTCACCCCTCCACTTT
abundance: -
len: 15
d_gene: -
v_gene: TRBV6-1
j_gene: TRBJ1-6

CDR3aa: CASSTAMQPQHF
CDR3nt: TGTGCCAGTTCGACGGCCATGCAGCCCCAGCATTTT
abundance: many
len: 12
d_gene: -
v_gene: TRBV25-1
j_gene: TRBJ1-5

CDR3aa: CASTPDGIEKLFF
CDR3nt: TGTGCCAGCACCCCAGACGGTATTGAAAAACTGTTTTTT
abundance: many
len: 13
d_gene: -
v_gene: TRBV2
j_gene: TRBJ1-4

CDR3aa: CSARPTGQGFFGLMNTEAFF
CDR3nt: TGCAGTGCTAGACCCACCGGACAGGGATTCTTCGGCCTTATGAACACTGAAGCTTTCTTT
abundance: -
len: 20
d_gene: TRBD1
v_gene: TRBV20-1
j_gene: TRBJ1-1

CDR3aa: CASSPPGTRTYF
CDR3nt: TGTGCCAGCAGCCCCCCCGGGACACGGACCTACTTC
abundance: many
len: 12
d_gene: -
v_gene: TRBV7-6
j_gene: TRBJ2-5

CDR3aa: CASTIAGGPDTQYF
CDR3nt: TGTGCCAGCACGATAGCGGGGGGGCCAGATACGCAGTATTTT
abundance: many
len: 14
d_gene: TRBD2
v_gene: TRBV28
j_gene: TRBJ2-3

CDR3aa: CASSLVGLTNEKLFF
CDR3nt: TGCGCCAGCAGCTTGGTGGGGTTAACTAATGAAAAACTGTTTTTT
abundance: few
len: 15
d_gene: -
v_gene: TRBV5-1
j_gene: TRBJ1-4

CDR3aa: CALRAQGAFGYNEQFF
CDR3nt: TGTGCCCTCAGGGCGCAGGGGGCTTTCGGGTACAATGAGCAGTTCTTC
abundance: many
len: 16
d_gene: TRBD1
v_gene: TRBV30
j_gene: TRBJ2-1

CDR3aa: CASSPRLAGGPSDTQYF
CDR3nt: TGTGCCAGCAGTCCTCGACTAGCGGGGGGGCCATCAGATACGCAGTATTTT
abundance: -
len: 17
d_gene: TRBD2
v_gene: TRBV7-6
j_gene: TRBJ2-3

CDR3aa: CASISPGGYEQYF
CDR3nt: TGTGCCAGCATATCACCAGGAGGCTACGAGCAGTACTTC
abundance: many
len: 13
d_gene: -
v_gene: TRBV12-3/TRBV12-4
j_gene: TRBJ2-7

CDR3aa: CASSRLPMSGGASTDTQYF
CDR3nt: TGTGCCAGCAGTCGCCTCCCGATGAGCGGGGGGGCTAGCACAGATACGCAGTATTTT
abundance: many
len: 19
d_gene: TRBD2
v_gene: TRBV7-2
j_gene: TRBJ2-3

CDR3aa: CASSLAVTGQNTRELFF
CDR3nt: TGTGCCAGCAGCTTGGCCGTAACAGGCCAGAACACCCGGGAGCTGTTTTTT
abundance: -
len: 17
d_gene: -
v_gene: TRBV5-4
j_gene: TRBJ2-2

CDR3aa: CATSRPRGNAGNTIYF
CDR3nt: TGTGCCACCAGCCGGCCCAGGGGGAATGCTGGAAACACCATATATTTT
abundance: few
len: 16
d_gene: TRBD1
v_gene: TRBV15
j_gene: TRBJ1-3

CDR3aa: CASSHRNTEAFF
CDR3nt: TGTGCCAGCAGTCACAGGAACACTGAAGCTTTCTTT
abundance: many
len: 12
d_gene: -
v_gene: TRBV7-9
j_gene: TRBJ1-1

CDR3aa: CASSFRRGSYNEQFF
CDR3nt: TGCGCCAGCAGCTTTCGGCGGGGGTCCTACAATGAGCAGTTCTTC
abundance: many
len: 15
d_gene: TRBD2
v_gene: TRBV5-1
j_gene: TRBJ2-1

CDR3aa: CASSISGGSYNEQFF
CDR3nt: TGTGCCAGCAGTATAAGCGGGGGGTCTTACAATGAGCAGTTCTTC
abundance: few
len: 15
d_gene: TRBD2
v_gene: TRBV9
j_gene: TRBJ2-1

CDR3aa: CSARDRVKFEQYF
CDR3nt: TGCAGTGCTAGAGACAGGGTAAAATTCGAGCAGTACTTC
abundance: few
len: 13
d_gene: -
v_gene: TRBV20-1
j_gene: TRBJ2-7

CDR3aa: CASSPGTGGTNYGYTF
CDR3nt: TGTGCCAGCAGCCCCGGGACAGGGGGGACGAACTATGGCTACACCTTC
abundance: few
len: 16
d_gene: TRBD1
v_gene: TRBV9
j_gene: TRBJ1-2

CDR3aa: CSADARDGYTF
CDR3nt: TGCAGTGCTGACGCAAGGGATGGCTACACCTTC
abundance: -
len: 11
d_gene: -
v_gene: TRBV20-1
j_gene: TRBJ1-2

CDR3aa: CASSQGFRRGGTDTQYF
CDR3nt: TGCGCCAGCAGCCAAGGCTTCCGGCGGGGGGGCACAGATACGCAGTATTTT
abundance: many
len: 17
d_gene: TRBD2
v_gene: TRBV4-3
j_gene: TRBJ2-3

CDR3aa: CASSLKTEAFF
CDR3nt: TGTGCCAGCAGCTTAAAAACTGAAGCTTTCTTT
abundance: many
len: 11
d_gene: -
v_gene: TRBV7-2
j_gene: TRBJ1-1

CDR3aa: CASSGPMNTEAFF
CDR3nt: TGTGCCAGCAGTGGTCCTATGAACACTGAAGCTTTCTTT
abundance: many
len: 13
d_gene: -
v_gene: TRBV5-5
j_gene: TRBJ1-1

CDR3aa: CASSKGNEQFF
CDR3nt: TGTGCCAGCAGCAAAGGCAATGAGCAGTTCTTC
abundance: many
len: 11
d_gene: -
v_gene: TRBV21-1
j_gene: TRBJ2-1

CDR3aa: CASSLTSGGATDTQYF
CDR3nt: TGTGCCAGCAGTCTCACTAGCGGGGGGGCCACAGATACGCAGTATTTT
abundance: many
len: 16
d_gene: TRBD2
v_gene: TRBV4-2
j_gene: TRBJ2-3

CDR3aa: CASIRTGAGNEQFF
CDR3nt: TGTGCCAGCATACGGACAGGGGCCGGCAATGAGCAGTTCTTC
abundance: -
len: 14
d_gene: TRBD1
v_gene: TRBV7-2
j_gene: TRBJ2-1